Listed below are T cell receptor beta chains from one sample, sequenced in a study of blood T cell repertoires in COVID-19. The table came from immunoSEQ multiplex PCR; TCRdb's copy has only in-frame clones and leaves some out. The data contain 300,000 or so clones, 80% to 90% of them singletons. Sequencing was done on a sample of peripheral blood. The receptors originated from a woman aged 50 to 60 who had recovered from COVID-19. The CDR3 runs from the conserved cysteine through the conserved F or W. The D gene is left open where the match is weak. The listing skips clone size in some rows; elsewhere it reads once, few, many or a size class.

v_gene	j_gene	d_gene	abundance	len	CDR3aa	CDR3nt
TRBV19	TRBJ1-2	TRBD1	-	14	CASSIGTGSRGYTF	TGTGCCAGTAGTATTGGGACAGGGAGTCGTGGCTACACCTTC
TRBV7-9	TRBJ2-7	TRBD1	once	15	CASSLGLAGGREQYF	TGTGCCAGCAGCTTAGGATTGGCAGGGGGACGGGAGCAGTACTTC
TRBV4-3	TRBJ2-1	TRBD1	-	16	CASSQDVAHRGHEQFF	TGCGCCAGCAGCCAAGATGTCGCCCACAGGGGCCATGAGCAGTTCTTC
TRBV18	TRBJ2-7	-	-	13	CASSPGVISEQYF	TGTGCCAGCTCACCCGGGGTAATTTCCGAGCAGTACTTC
TRBV7-2	TRBJ1-6	TRBD1	-	17	CASSLHGQGATNSPLHF	TGTGCCAGCAGCCTCCACGGACAGGGGGCGACGAATTCACCCCTCCACTTT
TRBV7-2	TRBJ1-5	-	-	17	CASSLTINAGYGQPQHF	TGTGCCAGCAGCTTAACAATAAACGCAGGGTATGGTCAGCCCCAGCATTTT
TRBV28	TRBJ2-5	-	once	11	CASSYWETQYF	TGTGCCAGCAGTTACTGGGAGACCCAGTACTTC
TRBV6-6	TRBJ2-7	TRBD1	once	15	CASSRPGQGTYEQYF	TGTGCCAGCAGTCGACCGGGACAGGGGACGTACGAGCAGTACTTC
TRBV9	TRBJ2-2	-	few	13	CASSVGGHGELFF	TGTGCCAGCAGCGTAGGAGGACACGGGGAGCTGTTTTTT
TRBV10-3	TRBJ2-7	TRBD1	-	14	CAISLDRGVDEQYF	TGTGCCATCAGTTTAGACAGGGGGGTGGACGAGCAGTACTTC
TRBV6-5	TRBJ1-2	TRBD1	few	13	CASWTGGNYGYTF	TGTGCCAGCTGGACAGGGGGAAACTATGGCTACACCTTC
TRBV7-9	TRBJ1-1	TRBD1	-	12	CASRRGLTEAFF	TGTGCCAGCCGCAGGGGGCTCACTGAAGCTTTCTTT
TRBV2	TRBJ1-2	TRBD1	-	12	CASSVAGGGYTF	TGTGCCAGCAGTGTGGCAGGGGGTGGCTACACCTTC
TRBV5-1	TRBJ2-7	-	-	13	CASSPPGQGSQYF	TGCGCCAGCAGCCCCCCGGGGCAGGGGTCGCAGTACTTC
TRBV28	TRBJ2-7	-	-	13	CASSFSTSYEQYF	TGTGCCAGCAGTTTTTCCACTTCCTACGAGCAGTACTTC
TRBV6-1	TRBJ2-2	-	-	14	CASSENYNTGELFF	TGTGCCAGCAGTGAAAACTATAACACCGGGGAGCTGTTTTTT
TRBV3-1/TRBV3-2	TRBJ2-3	-	-	18	CASSQEGRLGTNTDTQYF	TGTGCCAGCAGCCAAGAAGGTAGGCTAGGAACCAACACAGATACGCAGTATTTT
TRBV28	TRBJ2-1	TRBD2	once	15	CASSLSGSSYNEQFF	TGTGCCAGCAGTCTAAGCGGGAGCTCCTACAATGAGCAGTTCTTC
TRBV4-1	TRBJ2-1	TRBD2	-	16	CASSQEPGGSHNEQFF	TGCGCCAGCAGCCAAGAGCCGGGGGGATCGCACAATGAGCAGTTCTTC
TRBV9	TRBJ1-5	-	-	15	CASSVGGAGAEPQHF	TGTGCCAGCAGCGTAGGTGGGGCCGGTGCCGAGCCCCAGCATTTT
TRBV15	TRBJ2-5	-	-	13	CATSRDYGETQYF	TGTGCCACCAGCAGGGACTATGGGGAGACCCAGTACTTC
TRBV30	TRBJ1-1	-	few	11	CAWSKMREAFF	TGTGCCTGGTCGAAGATGCGAGAAGCTTTCTTT
TRBV6-5	TRBJ1-2	-	many	13	CASSSKGLYGYTF	TGTGCCAGCAGTTCTAAGGGACTCTATGGCTACACCTTC
TRBV18	TRBJ1-4	-	-	12	CASSPRQEKLFF	TGTGCCAGCTCACCAAGACAGGAAAAACTGTTTTTT
TRBV9	TRBJ1-1	-	-	15	CASSPPGRGRVEAFF	TGTGCCAGCAGCCCCCCAGGGCGGGGGAGGGTTGAAGCTTTCTTT
TRBV6-2/TRBV6-3	TRBJ1-2	-	-	15	CASSQPGGADYGYTF	TGTGCCAGCAGCCAGCCTGGGGGGGCCGACTATGGCTACACCTTC
TRBV18	TRBJ1-2	TRBD1	-	12	CASSPTGDGYTF	TGTGCCAGCTCACCGACAGGGGATGGCTACACCTTC
TRBV7-2	TRBJ1-1	TRBD1	-	17	CASSMGGSGQANTEAFF	TGTGCCAGCAGCATGGGGGGCAGTGGACAGGCGAACACTGAAGCTTTCTTT
TRBV28	TRBJ2-3	-	-	15	CASNRQAFSTDTQYF	TGTGCCAGCAACAGGCAGGCCTTTAGCACAGATACGCAGTATTTT
TRBV19	TRBJ2-7	-	-	13	CASSAGTPAEQYF	TGTGCCAGTAGTGCGGGGACGCCGGCCGAGCAGTACTTC
TRBV19	TRBJ1-2	-	-	13	CASSITGRDGYTF	TGTGCCAGTAGTATCACCGGGAGGGATGGCTACACCTTC
TRBV18	TRBJ1-2	TRBD1	-	13	CASSPQGQGGYTF	TGTGCCAGCTCACCTCAAGGACAGGGGGGCTACACCTTC
TRBV18	TRBJ1-1	-	many	13	CASSPEGWTEAFF	TGTGCCAGCTCACCGGAGGGGTGGACTGAAGCTTTCTTT
TRBV6-1	TRBJ1-2	-	-	15	CASSELPGPSYGYTF	TGTGCCAGCAGTGAACTTCCAGGGCCCTCCTATGGCTACACCTTC
TRBV6-4	TRBJ2-3	TRBD2	-	16	CASSDRLAGGPDTQYF	TGTGCCAGCAGTGATCGACTAGCGGGGGGGCCGGATACGCAGTATTTT
TRBV11-2	TRBJ2-1	-	-	16	CASSLRDSSSYNEQFF	TGTGCCAGCAGCTTACGGGACTCTAGCTCCTACAATGAGCAGTTCTTC
TRBV5-5	TRBJ1-2	-	-	14	CASSLVQGSYGYTF	TGTGCCAGCAGCTTGGTTCAGGGGTCGTATGGCTACACCTTC
TRBV10-3	TRBJ1-5	-	-	18	CAISDPGGGMVRNQPQHF	TGTGCCATCAGTGATCCTGGGGGGGGGATGGTACGCAATCAGCCCCAGCATTTT
TRBV28	TRBJ1-4	-	-	16	CASSLFRWQGIEKLFF	TGTGCCAGCAGTTTATTCCGGTGGCAGGGGATTGAAAAACTGTTTTTT
TRBV3-1/TRBV3-2	TRBJ2-5	-	once	14	CASSRRGFQETQYF	TGTGCCAGCAGTAGAAGGGGATTCCAAGAGACCCAGTACTTC
TRBV7-9	TRBJ2-3	-	-	14	CASSLAAGGDTQYF	TGTGCCAGCAGCTTAGCCGCGGGTGGGGATACGCAGTATTTT
TRBV4-3	TRBJ2-2	TRBD2	-	16	CASSLSAGANTGELFF	TGCGCCAGCAGCCTATCAGCGGGGGCTAACACCGGGGAGCTGTTTTTT
TRBV5-1	TRBJ2-7	-	-	11	CASSLTGEQYF	TGCGCCAGCAGCTTGACCGGCGAGCAGTACTTC
TRBV9	TRBJ2-3	TRBD2	-	15	CASTRGGPSTDTQYF	TGTGCCAGCACCCGGGGGGGGCCGTCCACAGATACGCAGTATTTT
TRBV7-2	TRBJ2-1	TRBD2	-	14	CASRFGGGPNEQFF	TGTGCCAGCAGATTCGGCGGGGGGCCGAATGAGCAGTTCTTC
TRBV6-6	TRBJ1-3	-	-	15	CASSYGGDYGNTIYF	TGTGCCAGCAGTTATGGGGGGGACTACGGAAACACCATATATTTT
TRBV24-1	TRBJ2-7	-	-	12	CATSDNGRGRYF	TGTGCCACCAGTGATAACGGGCGGGGACGCTACTTC
TRBV9	TRBJ2-7	-	-	13	CASSRGESYEQYF	TGTGCCAGCAGCAGGGGTGAATCCTACGAGCAGTACTTC
TRBV10-1	TRBJ2-2	TRBD2	-	14	CASSSGGAVGELFF	TGCGCCAGTTCTAGCGGGGGGGCCGTCGGGGAGCTGTTTTTT
TRBV18	TRBJ2-5	TRBD2	once	15	CASSPRTSGQETQYF	TGTGCCAGCTCACCCAGGACTAGCGGTCAAGAGACCCAGTACTTC
TRBV7-3	TRBJ2-5	-	-	13	CASSLRGLETQYF	TGTGCCAGCAGCTTAAGAGGGTTAGAGACCCAGTACTTC
TRBV5-6	TRBJ2-1	TRBD2	-	15	CASSRRLAGNNEQFF	TGTGCCAGCAGCCGCCGACTAGCGGGGAACAATGAGCAGTTCTTC
TRBV12-3/TRBV12-4	TRBJ2-1	-	-	12	CASIDEVNEQFF	TGTGCCAGCATCGATGAGGTCAATGAGCAGTTCTTC
TRBV7-2	TRBJ2-7	-	-	14	CASRGQVWPYEQYF	TGTGCCAGCCGAGGGCAGGTGTGGCCCTACGAGCAGTACTTC
TRBV12-3/TRBV12-4	TRBJ2-7	-	once	12	CASMGLTYEQYF	TGTGCCAGCATGGGGCTAACCTACGAGCAGTACTTC
TRBV20-1	TRBJ1-1	-	-	11	CSASGQGKAFF	TGCAGTGCTAGTGGCCAGGGAAAAGCTTTCTTT
TRBV6-5	TRBJ1-1	-	-	13	CASSHQGNTEAFF	TGTGCCAGCAGCCACCAGGGGAACACTGAAGCTTTCTTT
TRBV10-3	TRBJ2-1	TRBD1	-	15	CAISPTGDSYNEQFF	TGTGCCATCAGCCCGACAGGGGACTCCTACAATGAGCAGTTCTTC
TRBV7-9	TRBJ2-3	TRBD2	-	18	CASSSPGLAGGSTDTQYF	TGTGCCAGCAGCTCCCCCGGGCTAGCGGGGGGCTCCACAGATACGCAGTATTTT
TRBV6-1	TRBJ2-7	-	-	15	CASSENRGGTYEQYF	TGTGCCAGCAGTGAGAATCGTGGCGGAACCTACGAGCAGTACTTC